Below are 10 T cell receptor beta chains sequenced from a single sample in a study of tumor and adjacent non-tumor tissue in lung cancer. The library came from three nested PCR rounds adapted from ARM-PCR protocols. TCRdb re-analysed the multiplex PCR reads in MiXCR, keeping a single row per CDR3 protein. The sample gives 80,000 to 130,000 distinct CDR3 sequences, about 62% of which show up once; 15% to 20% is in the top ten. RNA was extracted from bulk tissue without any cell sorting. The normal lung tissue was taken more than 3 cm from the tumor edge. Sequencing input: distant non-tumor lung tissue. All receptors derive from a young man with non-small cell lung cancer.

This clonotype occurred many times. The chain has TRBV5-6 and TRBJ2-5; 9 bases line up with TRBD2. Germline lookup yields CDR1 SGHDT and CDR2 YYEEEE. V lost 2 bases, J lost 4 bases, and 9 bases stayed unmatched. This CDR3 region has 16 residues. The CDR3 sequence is CASSFRSGGRGETQYF. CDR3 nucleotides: TGTGCCAGCAGCTTCAGGAGCGGGGGGAGGGGAGAGACCCAGTACTTC.

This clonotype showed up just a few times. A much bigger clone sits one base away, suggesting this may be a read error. CDR3: CARGLEDEQYF. CDR3 in DNA: TGTGCTAGAGGCCTGGAGGACGAGCAGTACTTC. This chain uses TRBV12-5 with TRBJ2-7; D is perhaps TRBD2 (5 bases). This CDR3 has 11 residues. Deletions cut 9 bases from V and 5 bases from J, with 11 bases between. CDR1 and CDR2 (germline): LGHNT, FRNRAP.

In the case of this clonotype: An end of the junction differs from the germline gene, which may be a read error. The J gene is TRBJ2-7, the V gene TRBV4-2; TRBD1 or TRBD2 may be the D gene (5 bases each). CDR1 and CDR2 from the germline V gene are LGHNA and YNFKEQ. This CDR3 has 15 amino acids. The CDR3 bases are TGTGCCAGCAGCCAATGTGCCACCGGGGCCTACGAGCAGTATTTC. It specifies CASSQCATGAYEQYF.

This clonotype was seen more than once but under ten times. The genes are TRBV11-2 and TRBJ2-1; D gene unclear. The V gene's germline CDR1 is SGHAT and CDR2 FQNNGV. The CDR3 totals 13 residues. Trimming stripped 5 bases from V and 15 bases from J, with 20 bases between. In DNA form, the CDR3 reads TGTGCCAGCAGCCACAATTTGCGTTCTGATCCGTTCTTC. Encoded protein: CASSHNLRSDPFF.

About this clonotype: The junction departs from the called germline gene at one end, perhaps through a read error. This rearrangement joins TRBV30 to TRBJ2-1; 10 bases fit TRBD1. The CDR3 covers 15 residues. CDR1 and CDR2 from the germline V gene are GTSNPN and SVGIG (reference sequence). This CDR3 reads CAWSRETGGYNEQLF. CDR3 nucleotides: TGTGCCTGGAGTCGTGAGACAGGGGGCTACAATGAGCAGCTCTTC. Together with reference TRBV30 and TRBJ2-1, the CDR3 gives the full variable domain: SQTIHQWPATLVQPVGSPLSLECTVEGTSNPNLYWYRQAAGRGLQLLFYSVGIGQISSEVPQNLSASRPQDRQFILSSKKLLLSDSGFYLCAWSRETGGYNEQLFGPGTRLTVL.

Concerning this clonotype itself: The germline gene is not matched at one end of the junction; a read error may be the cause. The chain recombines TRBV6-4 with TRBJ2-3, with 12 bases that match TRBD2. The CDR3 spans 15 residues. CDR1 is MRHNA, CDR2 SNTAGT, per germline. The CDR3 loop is CASSDSTSGGDTRYF. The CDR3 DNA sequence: TGTGCCAGCAGTGACTCGACTAGCGGGGGAGATACGCGGTATTTT.

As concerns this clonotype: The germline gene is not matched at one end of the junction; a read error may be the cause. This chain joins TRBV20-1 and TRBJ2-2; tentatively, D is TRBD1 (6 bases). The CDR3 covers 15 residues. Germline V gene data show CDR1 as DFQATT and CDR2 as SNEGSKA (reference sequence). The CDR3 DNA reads TGTAGTGCTAGAATCCCCTCCAGGGACACCGGGGAGCTGCTTTTT. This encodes CSARIPSRDTGELLF.

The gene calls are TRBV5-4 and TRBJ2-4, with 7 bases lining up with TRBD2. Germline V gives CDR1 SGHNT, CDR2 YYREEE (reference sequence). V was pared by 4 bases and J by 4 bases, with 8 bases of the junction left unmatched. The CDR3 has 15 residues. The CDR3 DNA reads TGTGCCAGCAGCGGGGAGGGGATTGAGAAAAACATTCAGTACTTC. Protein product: CASSGEGIEKNIQYF.

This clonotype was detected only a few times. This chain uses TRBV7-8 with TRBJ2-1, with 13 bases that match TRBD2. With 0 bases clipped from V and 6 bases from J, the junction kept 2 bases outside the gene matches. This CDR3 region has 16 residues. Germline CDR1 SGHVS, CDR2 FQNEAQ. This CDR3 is CASSLAGLAGVNEQFF. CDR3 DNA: TGTGCCAGCAGCTTAGCAGGACTAGCGGGAGTCAATGAGCAGTTCTTC.

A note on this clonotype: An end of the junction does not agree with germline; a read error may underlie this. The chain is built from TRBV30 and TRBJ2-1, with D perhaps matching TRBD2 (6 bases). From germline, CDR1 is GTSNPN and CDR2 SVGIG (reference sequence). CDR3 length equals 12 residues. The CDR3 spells CAWIVVAGLGVF. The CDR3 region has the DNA TGTGCCTGGATTGTAGTGGCGGGACTGGGGGTCTTC.